Below, one T cell receptor beta chain is given with its context. Its antigen is not identified. The CDR3 has 18 amino acids. V lost 2 bases to trimming and J lost 1 base; unmatched junction nucleotides: 11. Germline V gene data show CDR1 as SEHNR and CDR2 as FQNEAQ (reference sequence). This specimen comes from a study of STAT5B mutations in CD4+ large granular lymphocyte leukemia. Study-level findings and limits: Without HLA matching, higher CD4+ than CD8+ T-LGLL clonality could reflect small sample size.

Authors' methods: Productive clonotypes were detectable down to 2.59 x 10-5 frequency. The protocol was immunoSEQ multiplex PCR, while the TCRdb copy is restricted to in-frame clones and leaves out a portion. The DNA gave D and trimming, while V, J and clone size come from that table. The sample yields tens of thousands of clones, 71% seen once. The gene calls are TRBV7-9 and TRBJ2-3, with TRBD2 matching 8 bases. The specimen was CD4+ T cells from blood buffy coats. The origin of this receptor is a human donor in good health. The CDR3 region is CASSLSVGVLAGTDTQYF. The CDR3 DNA reads TGTGCCAGCAGCTTATCCGTGGGGGTACTAGCGGGCACAGATACGCAGTATTTT.